This T cell receptor beta chain was found in a study of T cell responses to AZD1222 COVID-19 vaccine. Clones were sequenced by immunoSEQ multiplex PCR, and TCRdb holds only the in-frame ones, with some missing. Found here are roughly 150,000 clones, approximately 86% of them singletons; the top ten hold just under 7%. With respect to this clone: Antigen unknown.

Overall study findings and caveats: The reported proportion of spike-specific TCRs targeting unmutated variant regions was nearly half. Seropositivity was recorded at baseline in only 5 or 6 AZD1222 recipients. None of the repertoires were sampled until the peak T cell response had passed. Spike-wide vaccine-associated CD4 TCRs dominated at 160-218 and 743-854.

The TCR originated in an adult who had recovered from COVID-19. The sequencing used peripheral blood, collected after recovery from COVID-19.

The CDR3 loop reads CAISESATSAAPTDTQYF. CDR3 nucleotides: TGTGCCATCAGTGAGTCAGCGACTAGCGCCGCCCCCACAGATACGCAGTATTTT. This rearrangement joins TRBV10-3 to TRBJ2-3, with 8 bases that match TRBD2. From germline, CDR1 is ENHRY and CDR2 SYGVKD. V dropped 0 bases and J dropped 2; count of bases not matched to a gene: 10. This CDR3 has 18 residues.